This T cell receptor beta chain was sequenced for a study of T-cell memory formation after mild COVID-19 (dated by TCRdb to the early 2020s). With regard to the full study: Most TCR sequence clusters were specific to one of the two donors. The cohort comprised two young, previously healthy adult volunteers, one female and one male. T-cell clones expanding and contracting after mild COVID-19 in two donors were tracked by longitudinal TCRalpha and TCRbeta repertoire sequencing. The paper as a whole reports these results and caveats: Some responding clones were detected in pre-infection memory, which suggested that pre-existing cross-reactive memory T cells had joined the SARS-CoV-2 response. Contracting CD4+ clones were found mainly in CM and EM memory subsets, while CD8+ clones were enriched in EMRA. Clones contracting from day 15 to 85 had balanced CD4/CD8 phenotypes, while a second wave expanding from day 15 to 37 was biased towards CD4+. SARS-CoV-2 specificity was not confirmed for the second-wave clones peaking on day 37. Only two mild cases were covered by the study, and larger cohorts that include severe cases with pre-infection samples were considered necessary.

As to this clonotype: The antigen this receptor binds is unknown. Per-base qualities were not stored, and no clone one base away is much larger.

Ficoll-Paque density gradient centrifugation was the method used to isolate PBMCs. Instrument on record: Illumina NovaSeq 6000. Using 5'RACE with constant-segment primers, TCRalpha and TCRbeta cDNA libraries were constructed, with sample barcodes and unique molecular identifiers added in the process. Trizol reagent was used to extract RNA from every sample. Amplification of the libraries took two PCR steps, and the second step added a second sample barcode plus Illumina TruSeq adapters. Sequencing of the libraries was done on an Illumina NovaSeq, producing 2 x 150 bp paired-end reads. For the original study's pipeline: Demultiplexing of reads and collapsing into UMI-guided consensus sequences were performed with migec v1.2.7. With mixcr v2.1.11, UMI consensuses were aligned to TRA and TRB V and J templates and assembled into clonotypes. A clonotype was counted as expanded or contracted only when both edgeR and NoisET called the clonotype significant, with the noise models trained on biological replicates. edgeR calls used a false discovery rate-adjusted p below 0.01 and a log2 fold-change threshold of 1. As an exploratory analysis of dynamics, max-normalized trajectories of the 1000 most abundant clonotypes were examined by PCA with hierarchical clustering. Each responding clone was given a CD4 or CD8 phenotype based on the CD4+ and CD8+ repertoires, which had been sequenced separately. The public reads were reanalyzed by TCRdb: fastp trimming at Q25, MiXCR alignment, in-frame beta chains only. Here each entry gathers all rows of one CDR3 protein and keeps the most common genes and DNA. These V and J calls originate from TCRdb's pipeline instead of the authors' own analysis. A total of about 610,000 distinct CDR3 sequences appear in this sample, roughly 17% of them only once. Jointly, the top ten make up around 7.8% of the sample.

Per the germline V gene, LGHNA is the CDR1 and YSLEER is the CDR2. The CDR3, cysteine through phenylalanine, is 20 amino acids long. Left in the record is the CDR3 DNA by itself, 60 bases read in frame from the first base. V trim: 0 bases; J trim: 4 bases; unmatched bases: 8. This sequence originates from an adult woman who had mild COVID-19 (a few samples of this study predate the infection). The sample titles of this study are shuffled in the database, so cell type and time point are left out; the donor was told from shared clones. In this chain, TRBV4-3 is recombined with TRBJ2-2; TRBD2 lines up with 16 middle nucleotides. Source material: PBMCs or a T cell subset sorted from them (not recorded which). The CDR3 region: CASSQDRSGLAGGFTGELFF. The bases are TGCGCCAGCAGCCAAGATCGGTCGGGACTAGCGGGAGGGTTCACCGGGGAGCTGTTTTTT.